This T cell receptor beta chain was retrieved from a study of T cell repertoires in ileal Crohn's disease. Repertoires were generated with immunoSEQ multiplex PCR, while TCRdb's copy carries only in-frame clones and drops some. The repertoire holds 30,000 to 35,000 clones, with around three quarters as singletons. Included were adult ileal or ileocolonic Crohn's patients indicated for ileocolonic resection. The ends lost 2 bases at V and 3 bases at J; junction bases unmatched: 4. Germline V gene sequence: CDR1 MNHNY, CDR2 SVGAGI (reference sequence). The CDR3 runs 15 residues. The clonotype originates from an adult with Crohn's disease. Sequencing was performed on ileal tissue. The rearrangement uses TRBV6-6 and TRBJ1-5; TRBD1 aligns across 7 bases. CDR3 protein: CASSYPTGTNQPQHF. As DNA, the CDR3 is TGTGCCAGCAGTTACCCGACAGGGACCAATCAGCCCCAGCATTTT.